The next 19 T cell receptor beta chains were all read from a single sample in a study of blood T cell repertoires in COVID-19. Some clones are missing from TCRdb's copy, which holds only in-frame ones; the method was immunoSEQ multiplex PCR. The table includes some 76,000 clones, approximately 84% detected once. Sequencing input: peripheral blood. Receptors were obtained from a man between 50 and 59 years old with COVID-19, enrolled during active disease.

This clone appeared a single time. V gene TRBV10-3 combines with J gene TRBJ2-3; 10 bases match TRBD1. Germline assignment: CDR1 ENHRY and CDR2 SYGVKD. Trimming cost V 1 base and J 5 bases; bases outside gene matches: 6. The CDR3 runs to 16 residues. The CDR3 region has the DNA TGTGCCATCAGTGAGTTCAGGGACAGGGGTGGAGATACGCAGTATTTT. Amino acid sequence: CAISEFRDRGGDTQYF.

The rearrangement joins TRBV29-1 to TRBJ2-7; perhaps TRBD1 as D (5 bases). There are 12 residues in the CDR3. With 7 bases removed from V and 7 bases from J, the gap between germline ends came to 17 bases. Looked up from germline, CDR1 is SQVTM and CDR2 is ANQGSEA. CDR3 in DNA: TGCAGCGGCCTCTCTCAGGGTAAAGAGCAGTACTTC. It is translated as CSGLSQGKEQYF.

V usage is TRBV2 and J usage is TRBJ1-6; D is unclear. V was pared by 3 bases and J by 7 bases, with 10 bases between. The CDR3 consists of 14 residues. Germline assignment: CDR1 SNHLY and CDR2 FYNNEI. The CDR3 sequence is CASSDTRGNSPLHF. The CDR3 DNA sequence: TGTGCCAGCAGTGACACCCGAGGAAATTCACCCCTCCACTTT.

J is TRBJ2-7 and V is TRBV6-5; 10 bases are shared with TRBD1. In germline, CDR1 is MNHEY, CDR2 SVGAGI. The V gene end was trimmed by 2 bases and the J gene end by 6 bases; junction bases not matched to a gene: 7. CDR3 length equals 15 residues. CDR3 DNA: TGTGCCAGCAGTTACCGCCCGGGACAGGGGTCCGAGCAGTACTTC. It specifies CASSYRPGQGSEQYF.

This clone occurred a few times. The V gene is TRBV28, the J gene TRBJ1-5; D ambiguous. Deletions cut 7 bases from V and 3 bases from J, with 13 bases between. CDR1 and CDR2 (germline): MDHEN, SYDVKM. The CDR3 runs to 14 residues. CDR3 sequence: CASKRAAFNQPQHF. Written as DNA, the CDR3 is TGTGCCAGCAAGAGGGCAGCCTTCAATCAGCCCCAGCATTTT.

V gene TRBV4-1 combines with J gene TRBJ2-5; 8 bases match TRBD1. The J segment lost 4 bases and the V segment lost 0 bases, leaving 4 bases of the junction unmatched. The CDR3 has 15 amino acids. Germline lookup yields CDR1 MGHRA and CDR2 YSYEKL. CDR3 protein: CASSQDGRGLETQYF. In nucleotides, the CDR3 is TGCGCCAGCAGCCAAGATGGCAGGGGGCTAGAGACCCAGTACTTC.

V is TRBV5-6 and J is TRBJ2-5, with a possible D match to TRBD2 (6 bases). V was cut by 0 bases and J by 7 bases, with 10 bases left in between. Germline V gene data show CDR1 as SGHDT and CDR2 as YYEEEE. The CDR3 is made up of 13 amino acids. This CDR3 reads CASSLGLEGTQYF. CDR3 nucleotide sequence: TGTGCCAGCAGCTTGGGGCTGGAGGGGACCCAGTACTTC.

CDR3 in DNA: TGTGCCAGCAGTTTGGGCGGGAGGGGTTACAATGAGCAGTTCTTC. It is translated as CASSLGGRGYNEQFF. The chain recombines TRBV28 with TRBJ2-1; TRBD2 matches 9 bases. V was clipped by 3 bases and J by 4 bases; unmatched bases: 4. CDR3 size: 15 residues. CDR1 and CDR2 (germline): MDHEN, SYDVKM.

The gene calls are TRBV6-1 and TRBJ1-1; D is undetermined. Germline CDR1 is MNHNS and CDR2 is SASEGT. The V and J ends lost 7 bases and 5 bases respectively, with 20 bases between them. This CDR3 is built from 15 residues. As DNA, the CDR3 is TGTGCCAGCACCGGCGCTCAAGAGGCTCGAACTGAAGCTTTCTTT. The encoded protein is CASTGAQEARTEAFF.

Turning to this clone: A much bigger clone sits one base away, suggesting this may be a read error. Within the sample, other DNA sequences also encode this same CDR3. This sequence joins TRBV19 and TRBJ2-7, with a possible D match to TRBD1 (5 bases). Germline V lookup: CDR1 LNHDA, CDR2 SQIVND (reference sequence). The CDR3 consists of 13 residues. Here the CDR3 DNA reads TGTGCCACCTCGCATGGGCAGGGCGACGAGCAGTATTTC. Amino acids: CATSHGQGDEQYF.

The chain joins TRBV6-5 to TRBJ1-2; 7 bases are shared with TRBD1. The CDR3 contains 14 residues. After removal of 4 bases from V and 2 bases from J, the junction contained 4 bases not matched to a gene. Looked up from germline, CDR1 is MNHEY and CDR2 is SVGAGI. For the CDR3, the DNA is TGTGCCAGCAGTTCCGGGACAGCCAACTATGGCTACACCTTC. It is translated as CASSSGTANYGYTF.

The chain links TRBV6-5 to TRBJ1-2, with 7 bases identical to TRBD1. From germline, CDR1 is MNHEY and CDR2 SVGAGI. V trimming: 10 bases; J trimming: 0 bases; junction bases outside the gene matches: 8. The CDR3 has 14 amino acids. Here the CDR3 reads CAINRDSSNYGYTF. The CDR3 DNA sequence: TGTGCCATAAACCGGGACAGCTCTAACTATGGCTACACCTTC.

CDR3 loop: CASSQEGAGEIFTYNEQFF. The DNA for the CDR3 is TGCGCCAGCAGCCAAGAGGGAGCGGGAGAGATTTTTACCTACAATGAGCAGTTCTTC. The chain combines TRBV4-1 with TRBJ2-1; the match to TRBD2 covers 8 bases. The CDR3 spans 19 residues. The germline CDR1 and CDR2 sequences are MGHRA and YSYEKL. V dropped 0 bases and J dropped 2; count of bases not matched to a gene: 12.

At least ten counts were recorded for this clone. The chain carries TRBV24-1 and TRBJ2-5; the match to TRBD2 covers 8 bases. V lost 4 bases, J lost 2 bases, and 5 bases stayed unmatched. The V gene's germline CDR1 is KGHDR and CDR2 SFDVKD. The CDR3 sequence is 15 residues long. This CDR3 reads CATSDPGGSQETQYF. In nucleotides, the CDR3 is TGTGCCACCAGTGACCCGGGAGGGAGTCAAGAGACCCAGTACTTC.

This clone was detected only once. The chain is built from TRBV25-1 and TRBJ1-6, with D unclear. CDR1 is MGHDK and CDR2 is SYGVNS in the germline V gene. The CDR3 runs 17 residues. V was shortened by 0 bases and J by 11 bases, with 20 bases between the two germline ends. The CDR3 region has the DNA TGTGCCAGCAGTGAATATCGTTCGGACGGAGGAATTCCACCCCTCCACTTT. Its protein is CASSEYRSDGGIPPLHF.

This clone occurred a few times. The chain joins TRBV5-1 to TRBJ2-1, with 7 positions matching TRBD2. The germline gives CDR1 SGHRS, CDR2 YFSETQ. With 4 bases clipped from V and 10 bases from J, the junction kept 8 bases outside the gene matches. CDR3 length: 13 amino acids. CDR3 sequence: CASSREGFGEQFF. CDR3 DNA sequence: TGCGCCAGCAGCAGGGAGGGTTTTGGGGAGCAGTTCTTC.

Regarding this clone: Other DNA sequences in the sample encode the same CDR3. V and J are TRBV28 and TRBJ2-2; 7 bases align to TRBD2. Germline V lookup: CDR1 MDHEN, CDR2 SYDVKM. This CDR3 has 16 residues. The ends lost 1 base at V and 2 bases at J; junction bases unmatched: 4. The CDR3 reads CASSLLASGNTGELFF. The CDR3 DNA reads TGTGCCAGCAGTTTATTGGCTAGCGGTAACACCGGGGAGCTGTTTTTT. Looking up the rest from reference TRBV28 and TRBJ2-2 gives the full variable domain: DVKVTQSSRYLVKRTGEKVFLECVQDMDHENMFWYRQDPGLGLRLIYFSYDVKMKEKGDIPEGYSVSREKKERFSLILESASTNQTSMYLCASSLLASGNTGELFFGEGSRLTVL.

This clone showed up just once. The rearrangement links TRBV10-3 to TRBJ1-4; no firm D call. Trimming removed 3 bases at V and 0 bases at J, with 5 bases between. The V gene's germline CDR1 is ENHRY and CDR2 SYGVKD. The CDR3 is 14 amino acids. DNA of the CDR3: TGTGCCATCAGTGATTATGCAACTAATGAAAAACTGTTTTTT. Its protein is CAISDYATNEKLFF.

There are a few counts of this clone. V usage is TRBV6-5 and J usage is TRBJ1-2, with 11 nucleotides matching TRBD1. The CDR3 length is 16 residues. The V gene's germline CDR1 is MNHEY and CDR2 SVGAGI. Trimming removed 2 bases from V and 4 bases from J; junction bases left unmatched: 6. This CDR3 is CASSYIRTGGGYGYTF. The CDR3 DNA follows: TGTGCCAGCAGTTACATTCGGACAGGGGGCGGCTATGGCTACACCTTC.